This TCR beta chain appears in the sequencing data of a study of regulatory T cells in long-lasting Graves disease. This clonotype appeared many times. Arm-PCR with iRepertoire HTBI primers amplified the CDR3 regions for these TCR beta libraries. TCRdb redid the calling of the multiplex PCR reads with MiXCR, one entry per CDR3 protein. The table lists 600,000 to 650,000 distinct CDR3 sequences, about 15% of them singletons. Time point here: newly diagnosed GD, antithyroid drugs for less than 3 months. RNA isolated from PBMCs was used to make the TCR library. Germline loops: CDR1 MNHNS, CDR2 SASEGT. Trimming removed 6 bases from V and 7 bases from J; junction bases left unmatched: 8. This CDR3 has 14 residues. This sample was shared with a second study, whose subject was T cells in Graves' hyperthyroidism and ophthalmopathy.

The rearrangement joins TRBV6-1 to TRBJ1-5; 8 positions agree with TRBD1. The sequence was collected from a woman younger than 45 with Graves disease. Source: peripheral blood mononuclear cells (PBMCs), taken at new diagnosis, from a patient treated with antithyroid drugs. The CDR3 sequence: CASSDGDRGQPQHF. The CDR3 DNA follows: TGTGCCAGCAGCGACGGAGACAGGGGCCAGCCCCAGCATTTT.